These T cell receptor beta chains were read from a single sample in a study of Ad26.COV2.S vaccination and SARS-CoV-2 variants. The table came from immunoSEQ multiplex PCR; TCRdb's copy has only in-frame clones and leaves some out. The sample lists around 350,000 clones, 90% to 95% occurring once. The sequencing here drew on peripheral blood, taken after recovery from COVID-19. These receptors all stem from a human donor who had recovered from COVID-19. CDR3s include the opening cysteine and the closing phenylalanine or tryptophan. The D gene is left open where the match is weak. A clone size is listed for some rows: how often the clone was seen (once, few, many), or a class if it is expanded.

clone size | D gene | J gene | V gene | CDR3 protein | CDR3 DNA
- | TRBD1 | TRBJ1-5 | TRBV7-2 | CASSSPGGKQPQHF | TGTGCCAGCAGTTCCCCAGGGGGCAAGCAGCCCCAGCATTTT
- | - | TRBJ2-3 | TRBV5-4 | CASSARGGTDTQYF | TGTGCCAGCAGCGCCCGGGGAGGCACAGATACGCAGTATTTT
once | - | TRBJ1-2 | TRBV7-2 | CASSTQGHLSINYGYTF | TGTGCCAGCAGCACACAGGGACATCTTTCCATTAACTATGGCTACACCTTC
- | - | TRBJ2-3 | TRBV5-1 | CASSPDTPDTQYF | TGCGCCAGCAGTCCCGATACCCCAGATACGCAGTATTTT
- | - | TRBJ2-2 | TRBV29-1 | CSVEGGTGELFF | TGCAGCGTTGAGGGGGGCACCGGGGAGCTGTTTTTT
- | - | TRBJ2-3 | TRBV6-2/TRBV6-3 | CASSRGMYAQYF | TGTGCCAGCAGTCGGGGGATGTATGCGCAGTATTTT
- | TRBD1 | TRBJ1-1 | TRBV5-1 | CASSLAWFEGAAKNTEAFF | TGCGCCAGCAGCTTGGCGTGGTTTGAGGGGGCCGCTAAGAACACTGAAGCTTTCTTT
- | - | TRBJ2-3 | TRBV16 | CASSGGSGADTQYF | TGTGCCAGCAGCGGCGGGTCGGGGGCAGATACGCAGTATTTT
- | TRBD2 | TRBJ2-3 | TRBV4-3 | CASSQASGARRTQYF | TGCGCCAGCAGCCAGGCTAGCGGGGCGCGACGTACGCAGTATTTT
- | TRBD1 | TRBJ2-5 | TRBV5-1 | CASSQGDRGSQETQYF | TGCGCCAGCAGCCAAGGGGACAGGGGGTCCCAAGAGACCCAGTACTTC
- | TRBD1 | TRBJ1-2 | TRBV6-5 | CASSYSNRGGGYTF | TGTGCCAGCAGTTACTCGAACAGGGGAGGCGGCTACACCTTC
few | - | TRBJ1-1 | TRBV24-1 | CATSDKGWGTEAFF | TGTGCCACCAGTGATAAGGGTTGGGGCACTGAAGCTTTCTTT
once | - | TRBJ1-2 | TRBV15 | CATSSHTGSPNYGYTF | TGTGCCACCAGCAGTCATACAGGAAGTCCTAACTATGGCTACACCTTC
- | TRBD2 | TRBJ2-7 | TRBV7-2 | CASSLFSGDSYEQYF | TGTGCCAGCTCCCTCTTTAGCGGGGATTCCTACGAGCAGTACTTC
- | TRBD2 | TRBJ2-1 | TRBV6-5 | CASSPGRGVQNEQFF | TGTGCCAGCAGTCCAGGGAGGGGAGTTCAGAATGAGCAGTTCTTC
- | TRBD2 | TRBJ2-2 | TRBV7-2 | CASSLVAGANTGELFF | TGTGCCAGCAGCTTAGTGGCGGGGGCGAACACCGGGGAGCTGTTTTTT
- | - | TRBJ1-5 | TRBV6-2/TRBV6-3 | CASSYQAFHSNQPQHF | TGTGCCAGCAGTTACCAAGCGTTTCATAGCAATCAGCCCCAGCATTTT
- | - | TRBJ2-3 | TRBV19 | CASSLLLGFQYF | TGTGCCAGTAGCCTTCTATTGGGGTTTCAGTATTTT
- | - | TRBJ2-7 | TRBV6-5 | CAILRDGTYEQYF | TGTGCCATCTTAAGGGACGGTACCTACGAGCAGTACTTC
- | - | TRBJ1-1 | TRBV5-1 | CASSRGLNAEAFF | TGCGCCAGCAGCCGGGGACTAAACGCTGAAGCTTTCTTT
- | - | TRBJ1-2 | TRBV6-2/TRBV6-3 | CASSHRGHKASAYGYTF | TGTGCCAGCAGTCATCGGGGACACAAGGCTTCGGCATATGGCTACACCTTC
- | - | TRBJ2-3 | TRBV6-4 | CASSESGGVTDTQYF | TGTGCCAGCAGTGAGTCAGGGGGGGTCACAGATACGCAGTATTTT
- | - | TRBJ1-3 | TRBV11-2 | CASSFSRNTIYF | TGTGCCAGCAGCTTTTCCAGAAACACCATATATTTT
- | - | TRBJ1-1 | TRBV11-1 | CASSLETGSYTEAFF | TGTGCCAGCAGCTTAGAAACGGGTTCGTACACTGAAGCTTTCTTT
- | TRBD1 | TRBJ2-5 | TRBV6-2/TRBV6-3 | CASSYSKAGTGGRETQYF | TGTGCCAGCAGTTACTCGAAGGCCGGGACAGGGGGCCGAGAGACCCAGTACTTC
- | TRBD1 | TRBJ1-1 | TRBV18 | CASSPPNRGGTEAFF | TGTGCCAGCTCACCACCGAACAGGGGAGGCACTGAAGCTTTCTTT
- | TRBD1 | TRBJ2-6 | TRBV5-1 | CASSSTGAGANVLTF | TGCGCCAGCAGCTCAACAGGGGCCGGGGCCAACGTCCTGACTTTC
- | - | TRBJ2-1 | TRBV18 | CASSLTDSHNEQFF | TGTGCCAGCTCACTAACTGACTCACACAATGAGCAGTTCTTC
- | - | TRBJ2-5 | TRBV12-3/TRBV12-4 | CASSFRGGETQYF | TGTGCCAGCAGTTTCAGGGGCGGGGAGACCCAGTACTTC
once | - | TRBJ1-2 | TRBV11-2 | CASSSVPLQGPNYYGYTF | TGTGCCAGCAGCTCAGTCCCTCTCCAAGGACCTAACTACTATGGCTACACCTTC
- | TRBD1 | TRBJ1-1 | TRBV29-1 | CSSTRTGMNTEAFF | TGCAGCAGCACGCGGACAGGGATGAACACTGAAGCTTTCTTT
- | - | TRBJ1-1 | TRBV6-5 | CASRKTGTDEAFF | TGTGCCAGCAGAAAGACAGGTACTGATGAAGCTTTCTTT
- | - | TRBJ1-1 | TRBV9 | CASSVVSGGSEAFF | TGTGCCAGCAGCGTAGTCTCGGGGGGCTCTGAAGCTTTCTTT
few | - | TRBJ2-1 | TRBV9 | CASSVQGNEQFF | TGTGCCAGCAGCGTACAGGGGAATGAGCAGTTCTTC
- | - | TRBJ1-2 | TRBV6-5 | CASIATGGGNYGYTF | TGTGCCAGCATCGCGACGGGGGGAGGAAACTATGGCTACACCTTC
- | - | TRBJ1-5 | TRBV6-6 | CASSYGGGNQPQHF | TGTGCCAGCAGTTACGGGGGGGGCAATCAGCCCCAGCATTTT
- | - | TRBJ1-1 | TRBV6-4 | CASAGEAGTEAFF | TGTGCCAGTGCGGGGGAGGCGGGCACTGAAGCTTTCTTT